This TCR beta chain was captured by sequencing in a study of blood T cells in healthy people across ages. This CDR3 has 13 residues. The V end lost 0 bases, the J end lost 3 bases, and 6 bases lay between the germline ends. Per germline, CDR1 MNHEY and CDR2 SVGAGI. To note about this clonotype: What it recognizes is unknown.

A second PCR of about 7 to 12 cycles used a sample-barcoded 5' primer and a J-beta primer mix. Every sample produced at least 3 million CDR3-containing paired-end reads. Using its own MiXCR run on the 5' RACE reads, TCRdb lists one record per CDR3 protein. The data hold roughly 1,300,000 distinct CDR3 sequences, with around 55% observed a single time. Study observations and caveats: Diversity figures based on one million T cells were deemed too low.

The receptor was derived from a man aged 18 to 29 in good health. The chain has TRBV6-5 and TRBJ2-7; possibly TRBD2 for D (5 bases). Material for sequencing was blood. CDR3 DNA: TGTGCCAGCAGTTACTCCGGGAACTACGAGCAGTACTTC. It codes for CASSYSGNYEQYF.